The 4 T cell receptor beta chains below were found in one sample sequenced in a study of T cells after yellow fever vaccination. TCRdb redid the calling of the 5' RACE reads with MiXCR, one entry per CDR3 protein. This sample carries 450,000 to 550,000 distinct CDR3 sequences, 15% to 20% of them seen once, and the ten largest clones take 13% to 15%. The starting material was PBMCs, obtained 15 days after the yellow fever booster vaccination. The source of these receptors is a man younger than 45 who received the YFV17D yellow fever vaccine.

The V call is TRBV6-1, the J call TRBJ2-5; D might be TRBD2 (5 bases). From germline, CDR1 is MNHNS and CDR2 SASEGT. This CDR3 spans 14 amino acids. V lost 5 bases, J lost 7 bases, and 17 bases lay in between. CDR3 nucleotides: TGTGCCAGCAGTCCCCGGGGTTCCTTTTTGACCCAGTACTTC. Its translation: CASSPRGSFLTQYF.

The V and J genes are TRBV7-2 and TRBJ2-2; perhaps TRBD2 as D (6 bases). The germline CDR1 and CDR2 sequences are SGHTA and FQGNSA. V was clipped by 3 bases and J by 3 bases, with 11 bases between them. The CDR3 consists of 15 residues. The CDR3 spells CASSFGSGYTGELFF. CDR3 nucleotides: TGTGCCAGCAGCTTTGGTAGCGGATACACCGGGGAGCTGTTTTTT.

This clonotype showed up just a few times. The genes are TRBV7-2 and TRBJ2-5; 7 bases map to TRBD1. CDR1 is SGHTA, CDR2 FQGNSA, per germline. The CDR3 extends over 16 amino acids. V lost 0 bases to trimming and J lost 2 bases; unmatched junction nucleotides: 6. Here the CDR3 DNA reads TGTGCCAGCAGCTTAGCCGGGACAGAAGGGCAAGAGACCCAGTACTTC. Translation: CASSLAGTEGQETQYF.

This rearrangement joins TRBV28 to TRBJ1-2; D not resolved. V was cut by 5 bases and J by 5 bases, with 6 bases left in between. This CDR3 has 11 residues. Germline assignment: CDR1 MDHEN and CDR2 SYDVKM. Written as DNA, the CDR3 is TGTGCCAGCAGTCCGCAATATGGCTACACCTTC. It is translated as CASSPQYGYTF.